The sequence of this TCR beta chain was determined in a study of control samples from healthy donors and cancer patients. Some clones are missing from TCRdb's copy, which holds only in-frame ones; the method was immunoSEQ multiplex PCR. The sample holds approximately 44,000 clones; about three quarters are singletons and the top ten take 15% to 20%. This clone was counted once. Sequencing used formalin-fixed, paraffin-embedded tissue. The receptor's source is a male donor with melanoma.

The CDR3 is CASSSPGDTDTQYF. Here the CDR3 DNA reads TGTGCCAGCAGCTCGCCGGGAGACACAGATACGCAGTATTTT. The rearrangement links TRBV5-4 to TRBJ2-3, with D maybe TRBD2 (6 bases). CDR3 size: 14 residues. V was cut by 3 bases and J by 2 bases, with 10 bases left in between. The germline V gene encodes CDR1 SGHNT and CDR2 YYREEE (reference sequence).